Included here is one T cell receptor beta chain sequence, with context. This CDR3 has 13 residues. Trimming took off 0 bases at V and 2 bases at J, with 5 bases between the two ends. The germline V gene has CDR1 SGHNT and CDR2 YYREEE (reference sequence). Measured with immunoSEQ multiplex PCR; TCRdb has only the in-frame clones, and not every one. There are under 250,000 clones in the sample; about nine tenths occur only once, and about 1.7% lies in the top ten. The data belong to a study of blood T cell repertoires in COVID-19. The V gene is TRBV5-4, the J gene TRBJ2-5, with no clear D. The sequenced sample consisted of peripheral blood. This TCR was recovered from a woman aged 55-75 years who had recovered from COVID-19. CDR3 sequence: CASSLGEQETQYF. As DNA, the CDR3 is TGTGCCAGCAGCTTGGGTGAGCAAGAGACCCAGTACTTC.